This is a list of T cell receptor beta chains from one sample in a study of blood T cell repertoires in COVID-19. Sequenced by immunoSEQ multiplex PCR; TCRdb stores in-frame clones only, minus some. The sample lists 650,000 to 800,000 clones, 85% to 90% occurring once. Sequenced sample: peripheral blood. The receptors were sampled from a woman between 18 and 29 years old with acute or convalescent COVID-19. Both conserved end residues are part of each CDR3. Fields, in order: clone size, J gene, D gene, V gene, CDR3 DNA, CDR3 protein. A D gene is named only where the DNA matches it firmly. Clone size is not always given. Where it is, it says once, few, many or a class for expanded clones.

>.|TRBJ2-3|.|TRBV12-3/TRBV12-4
TGTGCCAGTAGTTTCGCAGATACGCAGTATTTT
CASSFADTQYF
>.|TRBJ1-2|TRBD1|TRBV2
TGTGCCAGCATCGGGACAGGGGTTTATGGCTACACCTTC
CASIGTGVYGYTF
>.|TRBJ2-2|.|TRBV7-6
TGTGCCAGCAGCTCCTGGGACTTGGGAGACACCGGGGAGCTGTTTTTT
CASSSWDLGDTGELFF
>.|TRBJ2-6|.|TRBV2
TGTGCCAGCAGTGAGGGGCTGGTCCCGGGGGCCAACGTCCTGACTTTC
CASSEGLVPGANVLTF
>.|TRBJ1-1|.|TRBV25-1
TGTGCCAGCAGTGAATATCCAGGGAACACTGAAGCTTTCTTT
CASSEYPGNTEAFF
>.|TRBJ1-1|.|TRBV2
TGTGCCAGCAGTGACCCTAGACAGATGAACACTGAAGCTTTCTTT
CASSDPRQMNTEAFF
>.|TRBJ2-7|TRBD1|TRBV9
TGTGCCAGCAGCGCCCGACAGGGGCACGAGCAGTACTTC
CASSARQGHEQYF
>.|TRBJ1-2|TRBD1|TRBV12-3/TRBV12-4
TGTGCCAGCGAGGGGGCCCCGGACTATGGCTACACCTTC
CASEGAPDYGYTF
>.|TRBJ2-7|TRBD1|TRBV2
TGTGCCAACGGACCGGGACAGTCCTACGAGCAGTACTTC
CANGPGQSYEQYF
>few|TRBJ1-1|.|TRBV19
TGTGCCAGTACAATAACGCAGAACATGAACACTGAAGCTTTCTTT
CASTITQNMNTEAFF
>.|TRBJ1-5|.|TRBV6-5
TGTGCCAGCAGTTACTCGTCGGGGAACAGTCAGCCCCAGCATTTT
CASSYSSGNSQPQHF
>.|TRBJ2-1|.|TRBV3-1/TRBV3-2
TGTGCCAGCAGCCCAGGCAATGAGCAGTTCTTC
CASSPGNEQFF
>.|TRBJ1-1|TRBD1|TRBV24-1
TGTGCCACCCGGGGGGACAGGGAAGACACTGAAGCTTTCTTT
CATRGDREDTEAFF
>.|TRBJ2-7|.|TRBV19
TGTGCCAGTAGTATAGATTTGGGGGGTAGGTACGAGCAGTACTTC
CASSIDLGGRYEQYF
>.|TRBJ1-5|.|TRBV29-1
TGCAGCGTTGGGCCCCTCGAGCCCCAGCATTTT
CSVGPLEPQHF
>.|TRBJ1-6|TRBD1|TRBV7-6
TGTGCCAGCAGCCCCGGGACAGGGGAATCACCCCTCCACTTT
CASSPGTGESPLHF
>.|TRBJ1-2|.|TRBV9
TGTGCCAGCAGCCGAGCAGGTAATGGCTACACCTTC
CASSRAGNGYTF
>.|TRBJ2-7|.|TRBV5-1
TGCGCCAGCAGCTTTCACCCCACGGGGGAAACCTACGAGCAGTACTTC
CASSFHPTGETYEQYF
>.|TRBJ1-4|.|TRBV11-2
TGTGCCAGCAGCTTAAACATACACAGGGATGAAAAACTGTTTTTT
CASSLNIHRDEKLFF
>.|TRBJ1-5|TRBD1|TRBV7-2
TGTGCCAGCAGCTTAGCCGACAGGGTCAATCAGCCCCAGCATTTT
CASSLADRVNQPQHF
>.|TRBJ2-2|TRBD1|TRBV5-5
TGTGCCAGCAGCTGGGGACAGAGCTTCCCCGGGGAGCTGTTTTTT
CASSWGQSFPGELFF
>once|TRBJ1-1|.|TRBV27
TGTGCCAGCAGTTTGAGGGTCTGGGGTGACACTGAAGCTTTCTTT
CASSLRVWGDTEAFF
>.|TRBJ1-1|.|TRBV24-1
TGTGCCACCAGTGATTTTAGTAACACTGAAGCTTTCTTT
CATSDFSNTEAFF